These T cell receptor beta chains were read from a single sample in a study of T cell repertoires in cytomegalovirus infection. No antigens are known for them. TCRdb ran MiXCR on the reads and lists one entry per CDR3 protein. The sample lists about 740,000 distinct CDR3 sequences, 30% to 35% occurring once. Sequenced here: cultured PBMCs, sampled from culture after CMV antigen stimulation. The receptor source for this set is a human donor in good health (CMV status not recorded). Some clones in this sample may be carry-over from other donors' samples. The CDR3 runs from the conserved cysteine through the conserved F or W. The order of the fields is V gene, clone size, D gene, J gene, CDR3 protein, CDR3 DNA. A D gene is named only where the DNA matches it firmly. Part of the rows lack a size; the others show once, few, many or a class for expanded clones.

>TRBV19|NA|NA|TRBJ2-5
CASSIEDETQYF
TGTGCCAGTAGTATAGAGGATGAGACCCAGTACTTC
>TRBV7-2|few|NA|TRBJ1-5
CASSLVVAGLNQPQHF
TGTGCCAGCAGCTTAGTGGTGGCAGGGTTAAATCAGCCCCAGCATTTT
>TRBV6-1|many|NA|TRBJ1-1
CASRGMDTEAFF
TGTGCCAGCAGAGGTATGGACACTGAAGCTTTCTTT
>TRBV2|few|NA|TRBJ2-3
CASSSGTPDTQYF
TGTGCCAGCAGTTCCGGGACACCAGATACGCAGTATTTT
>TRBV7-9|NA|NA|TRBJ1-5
CATIPGGGVYSNQPQHF
TGTGCCACCATCCCGGGAGGGGGAGTATATAGCAATCAGCCCCAGCATTTT
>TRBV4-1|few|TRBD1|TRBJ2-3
CASSQTLGQGGLYTQYF
TGCGCCAGCAGCCAAACCCTCGGACAGGGGGGTCTGTATACGCAGTATTTT
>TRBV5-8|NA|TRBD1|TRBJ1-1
CASSFRQGRITEAFF
TGTGCCAGCAGCTTTCGACAGGGCCGGATCACTGAAGCTTTCTTT
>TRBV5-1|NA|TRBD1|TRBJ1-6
CASSLGGQGRNSPLHF
TGCGCCAGCAGCTTGGGGGGACAGGGAAGGAATTCACCCCTCCACTTT
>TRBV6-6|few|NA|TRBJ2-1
CASSYSPDTTNEQFF
TGTGCCAGCAGTTACTCCCCCGACACGACTAATGAGCAGTTCTTC
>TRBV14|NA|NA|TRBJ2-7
CASSQSPGRGTGEQYF
TGTGCCAGCAGCCAGTCCCCGGGACGGGGGACGGGGGAGCAGTACTTC
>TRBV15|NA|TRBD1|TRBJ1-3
CATRDTGGGNTIYF
TGTGCCACCAGAGACACAGGGGGCGGAAACACCATATATTTT
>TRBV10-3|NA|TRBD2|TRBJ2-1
CAIGIAGATNEQFF
TGTGCCATCGGTATAGCGGGGGCTACTAATGAGCAGTTCTTC
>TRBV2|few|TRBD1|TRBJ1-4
CATTGTGRMEKLFF
TGTGCCACGACGGGGACAGGTCGTATGGAAAAACTGTTTTTT
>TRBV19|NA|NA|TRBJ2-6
CASSPSAAGANVLTF
TGTGCCAGTAGCCCCTCGGCTGCTGGGGCCAACGTCCTGACTTTC
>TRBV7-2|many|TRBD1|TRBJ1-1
CASSSTGGEAFF
TGTGCCAGCAGCTCGACAGGGGGTGAAGCTTTCTTT
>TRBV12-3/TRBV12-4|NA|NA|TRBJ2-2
CASSAHGTGELFF
TGTGCCAGCAGTGCCCACGGGACCGGGGAGCTGTTTTTT
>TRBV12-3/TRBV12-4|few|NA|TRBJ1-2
CASSTRRGNYGYTF
TGTGCCAGCAGTACGCGGCGGGGCAACTATGGCTACACCTTC
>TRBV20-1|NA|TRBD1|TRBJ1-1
CSARLPGGGPEMTFF
TGCAGTGCTAGGCTACCAGGGGGAGGGCCTGAAATGACTTTCTTT
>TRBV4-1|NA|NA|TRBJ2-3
CASSQGRAPAQDTQYF
TGCGCCAGCAGCCAAGGACGGGCCCCAGCTCAAGATACGCAGTATTTT
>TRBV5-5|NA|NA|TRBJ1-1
CASSPLASLTEAFF
TGTGCCAGCAGCCCCCTGGCCAGTCTTACTGAAGCTTTCTTT
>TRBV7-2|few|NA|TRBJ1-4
CASSFTAGTPRGKLFF
TGTGCCAGCAGCTTCACCGCCGGGACCCCGAGGGGAAAACTGTTTTTT
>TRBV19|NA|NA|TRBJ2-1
CASSIKRGGYNEQFF
TGTGCCAGTAGTATCAAAAGGGGAGGCTACAATGAGCAGTTCTTC
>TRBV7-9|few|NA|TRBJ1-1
CASSPPGGHTNTEAFF
TGTGCCAGCAGCCCCCCCGGCGGGCACACGAACACTGAAGCTTTCTTT
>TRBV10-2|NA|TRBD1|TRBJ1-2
CASSETGATIPNYGYTF
TGCGCCAGCAGTGAGACAGGGGCTACTATCCCTAACTATGGCTACACCTTC
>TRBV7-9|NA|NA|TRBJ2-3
CVSSSRTDPSTDTQYF
TGTGTCAGCAGCTCCCGGACAGACCCTTCAACAGATACGCAGTATTTT
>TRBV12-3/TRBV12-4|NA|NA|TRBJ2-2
CASSLRSTSLGELFF
TGTGCCAGCAGTCTACGGTCCACGTCGCTGGGGGAGCTGTTTTTT
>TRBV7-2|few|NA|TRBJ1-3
CASSQGGVRGNTIYF
TGTGCCAGCAGCCAGGGTGGGGTTAGGGGAAACACCATATATTTT
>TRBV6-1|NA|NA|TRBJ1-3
CASSERRSSSGNTIYF
TGTGCCAGCAGTGAAAGGAGGTCGAGCTCTGGAAACACCATATATTTT
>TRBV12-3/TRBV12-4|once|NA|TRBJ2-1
CATHPGVGEQFF
TGTGCCACCCACCCGGGAGTAGGGGAGCAGTTCTTC
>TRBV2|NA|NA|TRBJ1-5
CASTKTRGQPQHF
TGTGCCAGTACCAAGACTAGGGGTCAGCCCCAGCATTTT
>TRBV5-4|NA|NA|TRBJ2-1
CASSLPGVGVGEQFF
TGTGCCAGCAGCTTGCCGGGTGTTGGGGTTGGTGAGCAGTTCTTC
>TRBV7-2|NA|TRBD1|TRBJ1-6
CVSNTGVDSPLHF
TGTGTCAGCAACACAGGGGTTGATTCACCCCTCCACTTT
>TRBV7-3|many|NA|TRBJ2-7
CASSPTASPSYEQYF
TGTGCCAGCAGCCCCACGGCTAGCCCTTCCTACGAGCAGTACTTC
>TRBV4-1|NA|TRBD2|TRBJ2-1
CASSQDLGLGLNEQFF
TGCGCCAGCAGCCAAGATCTTGGACTAGGGCTCAATGAGCAGTTCTTC
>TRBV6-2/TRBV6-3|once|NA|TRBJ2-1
CASSVRVAHNEQFF
TGTGCCAGCAGTGTCCGGGTGGCCCACAATGAGCAGTTCTTC
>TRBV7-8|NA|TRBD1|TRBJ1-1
CASSRGDRGMNTEAFF
TGTGCCAGCAGCCGAGGGGACAGAGGGATGAACACTGAAGCTTTCTTT
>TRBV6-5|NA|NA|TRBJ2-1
CASSYNGGRDNEQFF
TGTGCCAGCAGTTACAACGGGGGTAGGGACAATGAGCAGTTCTTC
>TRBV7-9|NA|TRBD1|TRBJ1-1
CASSSIQGMNTEAFF
TGTGCCAGCAGCTCAATACAGGGGATGAACACTGAAGCTTTCTTT
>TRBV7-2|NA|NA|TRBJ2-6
CASSLPANVLTF
TGTGCCAGCAGCCTTCCGGCCAACGTCCTGACTTTC
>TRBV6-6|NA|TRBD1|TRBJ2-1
CASGDRGLEQFF
TGTGCCAGCGGGGACAGGGGGCTCGAGCAGTTCTTC
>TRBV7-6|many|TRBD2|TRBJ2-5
CASSSETSGGETQYF
TGTGCCAGCAGCTCCGAGACTAGCGGGGGGGAGACCCAGTACTTC
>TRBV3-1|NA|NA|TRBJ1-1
CASSQDTPDTEAFF
TGTGCCAGCAGCCAAGATACTCCCGACACTGAAGCTTTCTTT
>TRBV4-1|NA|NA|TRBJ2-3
CASSDSRRVYTQYF
TGCGCCAGCAGCGATTCAAGGCGGGTGTATACGCAGTATTTT
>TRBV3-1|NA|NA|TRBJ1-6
CASSPYGSSNSPLHF
TGTGCCAGCAGCCCTTATGGGTCCTCTAATTCACCCCTCCACTTT
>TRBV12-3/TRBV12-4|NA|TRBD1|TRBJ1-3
CASKSTGGTDTIYF
TGTGCCAGCAAATCCACGGGGGGGACAGACACCATATATTTT